This is a list of T cell receptor beta chains from one sample in a study of blood T cell repertoires in COVID-19. Only in-frame clones appear in the TCRdb table, and some are missing; sequencing was by immunoSEQ multiplex PCR. The repertoire holds about 130,000 clones, with roughly 83% as singletons. Sequenced material: peripheral blood. Receptor source: an older woman with COVID-19, enrolled during active disease. The CDR3 runs from the conserved cysteine through the conserved F or W. The order of the fields is CDR3 protein, CDR3 DNA, D gene, J gene, clone size, V gene. The D gene is left open where the match is weak. Size is stated for part of the rows, as once, few or many counts, or as a class when the clone is expanded.

CASNRGTGNTEAFF | TGTGCCAGCAACCGAGGGACAGGGAACACTGAAGCTTTCTTT | TRBD1 | TRBJ1-1 | - | TRBV5-8
CASHFRQGGIWETQYF | TGCGCCAGCCACTTCCGGCAGGGAGGTATATGGGAGACCCAGTACTTC | - | TRBJ2-5 | - | TRBV5-1
CASGSSGGYTGELFF | TGTGCCAGCGGATCTAGCGGGGGCTACACCGGGGAGCTGTTTTTT | TRBD2 | TRBJ2-2 | - | TRBV5-4
CASSFRGTRNTEAFF | TGTGCCAGCAGTTTCAGGGGTACGCGGAACACTGAAGCTTTCTTT | - | TRBJ1-1 | - | TRBV28
CASSLQDRDRSPLHF | TGTGCCAGCAGCTTGCAGGACAGGGACCGGTCACCCCTCCACTTT | TRBD1 | TRBJ1-6 | - | TRBV7-3
CAWSDGAGGTIYF | TGTGCCTGGTCCGACGGCGCGGGAGGCACCATATATTTT | - | TRBJ1-3 | - | TRBV30
CASSIPRQGLNYGYTF | TGTGCCAGCAGTATCCCGCGACAGGGACTCAACTATGGCTACACCTTC | TRBD1 | TRBJ1-2 | - | TRBV6-6
CAIRGGGETQYF | TGTGCCATCAGAGGGGGCGGGGAGACCCAGTACTTC | TRBD1 | TRBJ2-5 | - | TRBV10-3
CASSGSLGGYTF | TGTGCCAGTTCGGGGAGTCTCGGTGGCTACACCTTC | - | TRBJ1-2 | - | TRBV6-5
CASSSRENTEAFF | TGTGCCAGCAGTAGCAGGGAGAACACTGAAGCTTTCTTT | - | TRBJ1-1 | once | TRBV3-1/TRBV3-2
CASRGTGEAEKLFF | TGTGCCAGCAGGGGGACAGGGGAGGCTGAAAAACTGTTTTTT | TRBD1 | TRBJ1-4 | few | TRBV6-6
CAWSWTGGSGGNTIYF | TGTGCCTGGAGTTGGACAGGGGGCTCAGGTGGAAACACCATATATTTT | TRBD1 | TRBJ1-3 | - | TRBV30
CASTRYYEQYF | TGTGCCAGCACGCGATACTACGAGCAGTACTTC | - | TRBJ2-7 | once | TRBV6-5
CASRLDRGSTGELFF | TGTGCCAGCCGGCTCGACAGGGGATCGACCGGGGAGCTGTTTTTT | TRBD1 | TRBJ2-2 | - | TRBV7-2
CSQDSNYGYTF | TGCAGCCAGGACAGTAACTATGGCTACACCTTC | - | TRBJ1-2 | - | TRBV20-1
CASSQQLGTGDLALHF | TGCGCCAGCAGCCAACAGTTGGGGACAGGGGATCTCGCCCTCCACTTT | TRBD1 | TRBJ1-6 | - | TRBV4-3
CASSTQGGYTNEKLFF | TGTGCCAGCAGCACCCAGGGAGGGTACACTAATGAAAAACTGTTTTTT | - | TRBJ1-4 | - | TRBV7-2
CASSLMSGTYEQYF | TGCGCCAGCAGCTTGATGTCAGGCACCTACGAGCAGTACTTC | - | TRBJ2-7 | - | TRBV5-1
CASSYVNGGSLNTGELFF | TGTGCCAGCAGTTACGTCAACGGGGGAAGCCTGAACACCGGGGAGCTGTTTTTT | - | TRBJ2-2 | - | TRBV6-7
CASSAINRNTEAFF | TGTGCCAGCAGCGCTATCAACAGGAACACTGAAGCTTTCTTT | - | TRBJ1-1 | - | TRBV6-5
CASSTGRQPQHF | TGTGCCAGTAGTACTGGCCGCCAGCCCCAGCATTTT | - | TRBJ1-5 | - | TRBV19
CASSRGQGVHLSNEKLFF | TGTGCCAGCAGCCGAGGACAGGGGGTACATCTGTCTAATGAAAAACTGTTTTTT | TRBD1 | TRBJ1-4 | - | TRBV7-9
CAWLRDRGSGNTIYF | TGTGCCTGGCTCAGGGACAGGGGGTCTGGAAACACCATATATTTT | TRBD1 | TRBJ1-3 | many | TRBV30
CSAGLKGATDTQYF | TGCAGCGCTGGTCTCAAGGGAGCCACAGATACGCAGTATTTT | - | TRBJ2-3 | - | TRBV29-1
CASSPDRAKQGEKLFF | TGCGCCAGCAGCCCGGACAGGGCAAAGCAAGGGGAAAAACTGTTTTTT | TRBD1 | TRBJ1-4 | - | TRBV5-1
CASSQDVFPGETGELFF | TGCGCCAGCAGCCAAGATGTTTTTCCGGGGGAGACCGGGGAGCTGTTTTTT | - | TRBJ2-2 | once | TRBV4-1
CASSQDLGANYGYTF | TGCGCCAGCAGCCAAGATTTAGGGGCTAACTATGGCTACACCTTC | - | TRBJ1-2 | - | TRBV4-1
CASSLDRGSDYGYTF | TGTGCCAGCAGCCTTGACAGGGGGTCAGACTATGGCTACACCTTC | TRBD1 | TRBJ1-2 | - | TRBV7-8
CASRPTGGGYGYTF | TGTGCCAGCAGACCCACAGGGGGGGGCTATGGCTACACCTTC | TRBD1 | TRBJ1-2 | - | TRBV3-1/TRBV3-2
CASSYSWEGGGNTIYF | TGTGCCAGCAGTTACTCTTGGGAGGGCGGAGGAAACACCATATATTTT | - | TRBJ1-3 | once | TRBV6-5
CASSLGGPDRQKQFF | TGTGCCAGCAGTTTAGGGGGCCCGGACCGCCAAAAGCAGTTCTTC | - | TRBJ2-1 | - | TRBV28
CASSLTSGVQETQYF | TGTGCCAGCAGCTTGACTAGCGGGGTCCAAGAGACCCAGTACTTC | TRBD2 | TRBJ2-5 | - | TRBV7-6
CASSLVRDDGELFF | TGTGCCAGCAGCTTAGTCAGGGATGACGGGGAGCTGTTTTTT | - | TRBJ2-2 | - | TRBV7-2
CASSSGGQGIMNTEAFF | TGCGCCAGCAGCTCTGGGGGCCAGGGAATCATGAACACTGAAGCTTTCTTT | - | TRBJ1-1 | - | TRBV5-1
CASRYDRGVNEKLFF | TGTGCCAGCAGATACGACAGAGGTGTGAATGAAAAACTGTTTTTT | - | TRBJ1-4 | - | TRBV6-6
CASSNDYSNSYEQYF | TGTGCCAGCAGCAACGACTACTCCAACTCATACGAGCAGTACTTC | - | TRBJ2-7 | - | TRBV7-8
CASSPTGNLYEQYF | TGTGCCAGCAGTCCGACAGGGAACCTCTACGAGCAGTACTTC | TRBD1 | TRBJ2-7 | - | TRBV28
CASSLGGDRPQYF | TGTGCCAGCAGCTTGGGGGGGGATAGGCCCCAGTACTTC | - | TRBJ2-5 | - | TRBV5-4
CASSHLQAKNTEAFF | TGCGCCAGCAGCCACCTTCAAGCCAAGAACACTGAAGCTTTCTTT | - | TRBJ1-1 | - | TRBV4-1
CASSIEVLAGSEQYF | TGTGCCAGTAGTATCGAGGTCCTTGCTGGATCCGAGCAGTACTTC | - | TRBJ2-7 | - | TRBV19
CASSLGQGPLYEQYF | TGTGCCAGCAGTCTCGGACAGGGCCCGCTTTACGAGCAGTACTTC | TRBD1 | TRBJ2-7 | - | TRBV7-3
CASSPGTLGANEQFF | TGTGCCAGCAGCCCCGGGACTCTCGGCGCGAATGAGCAGTTCTTC | - | TRBJ2-1 | - | TRBV5-5
CASSPGTRSDEQFF | TGCGCCAGCAGTCCCGGGACTAGGTCGGATGAGCAGTTCTTC | TRBD2 | TRBJ2-1 | - | TRBV4-1
CASSFWQTGSNEKLFF | TGTGCCAGCAGCTTTTGGCAGACAGGGTCAAACGAAAAACTGTTTTTT | TRBD1 | TRBJ1-4 | - | TRBV5-6
CASSPRDRVSGYTF | TGTGCCAGCAGCCCACGGGACAGGGTGTCTGGCTACACCTTC | TRBD1 | TRBJ1-2 | many | TRBV7-2
CASSQLAGGTQYF | TGTGCCAGCAGCCAACTAGCGGGAGGGACCCAGTACTTC | TRBD2 | TRBJ2-5 | once | TRBV3-1/TRBV3-2
CASGRGNTEAFF | TGTGCTAGTGGCAGGGGCAACACTGAAGCTTTCTTT | - | TRBJ1-1 | - | TRBV12-5
CASSVPPGTSGSYEQYF | TGTGCCAGCAGTGTTCCCCCCGGGACTAGCGGCTCCTACGAGCAGTACTTC | TRBD2 | TRBJ2-7 | - | TRBV6-1
CASRETSGARTDTQYF | TGTGCCAGTAGGGAGACTAGCGGGGCCCGCACAGATACGCAGTATTTT | TRBD2 | TRBJ2-3 | - | TRBV19
CAISNTGVAFF | TGTGCCATCAGTAATACAGGGGTGGCTTTCTTT | TRBD1 | TRBJ1-1 | - | TRBV10-3
CASSEAGGNTDTQYF | TGTGCCAGCAGTGAAGCGGGGGGAAACACAGATACGCAGTATTTT | TRBD2 | TRBJ2-3 | - | TRBV6-4
CASSFGQTEAFF | TGTGCCAGCAGCTTCGGACAGACTGAAGCTTTCTTT | - | TRBJ1-1 | - | TRBV7-2
CATSDPGGEQYF | TGTGCCACCAGTGATCCGGGGGGCGAGCAGTACTTC | TRBD2 | TRBJ2-7 | - | TRBV24-1
CAIIGGDTGELFF | TGTGCCATCATTGGGGGGGACACCGGGGAGCTGTTTTTT | TRBD2 | TRBJ2-2 | - | TRBV10-3